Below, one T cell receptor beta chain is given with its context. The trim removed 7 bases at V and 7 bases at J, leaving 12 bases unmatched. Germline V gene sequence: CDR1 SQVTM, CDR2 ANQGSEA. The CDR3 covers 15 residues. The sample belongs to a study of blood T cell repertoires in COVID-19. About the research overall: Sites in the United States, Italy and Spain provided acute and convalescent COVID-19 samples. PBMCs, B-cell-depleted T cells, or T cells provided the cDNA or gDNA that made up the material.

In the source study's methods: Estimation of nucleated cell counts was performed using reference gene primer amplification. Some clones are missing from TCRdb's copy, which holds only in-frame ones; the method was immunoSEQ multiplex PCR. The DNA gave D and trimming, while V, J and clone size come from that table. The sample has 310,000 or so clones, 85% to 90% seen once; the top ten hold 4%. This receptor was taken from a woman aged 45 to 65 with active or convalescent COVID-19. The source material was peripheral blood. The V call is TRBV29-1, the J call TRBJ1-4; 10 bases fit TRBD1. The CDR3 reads CSAGTGEYGGEKLFF. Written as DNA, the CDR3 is TGCAGCGCCGGGACAGGGGAGTATGGGGGTGAAAAACTGTTTTTT.